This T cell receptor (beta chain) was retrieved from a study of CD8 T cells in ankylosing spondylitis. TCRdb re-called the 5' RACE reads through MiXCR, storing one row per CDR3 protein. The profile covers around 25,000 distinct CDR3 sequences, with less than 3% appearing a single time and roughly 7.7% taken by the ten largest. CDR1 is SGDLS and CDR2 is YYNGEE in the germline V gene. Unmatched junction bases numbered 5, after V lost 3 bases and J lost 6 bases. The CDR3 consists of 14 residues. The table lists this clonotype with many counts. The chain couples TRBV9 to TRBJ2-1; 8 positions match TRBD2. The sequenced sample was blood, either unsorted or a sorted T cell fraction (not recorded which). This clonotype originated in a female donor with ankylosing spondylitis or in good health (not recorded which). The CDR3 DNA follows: TGTGCCAGCAGCGGCTCCGGGACTAGCAATGAGCAGTTCTTC. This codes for CASSGSGTSNEQFF.